The sample holds one count of the clone carrying this T cell receptor beta chain. Its cognate antigen is unknown. This sample is part of a study of cytomegalovirus exposure and HLA in healthy donors. Germline V lookup: CDR1 LNHDA, CDR2 SQIVND (reference sequence). Between the trimmed V and J ends, which lost 2 bases and 3 bases, there was a span of 11 bases. This CDR3 comprises 15 residues. Study results and limitations: Listed as cytomegalovirus-associated were 150 or so TCR beta chains. Association of 16,951 TCR beta sequences with HLA alleles was found at 0.05 false discovery rate in a later analysis. Sequencing probably produced one cluster of sequence variants that were highly shared.

With 60 Vbeta and 13 Jbeta primers, the PCR was carried out. The protocol was immunoSEQ multiplex PCR, while the TCRdb copy is restricted to in-frame clones and leaves out a portion. The sample includes 170,000 or so clones, roughly four fifths of them seen just once. The receptor's source is a man aged 18 to 30 in good health and CMV-seronegative. V gene TRBV19 combines with J gene TRBJ1-5, with D tentatively TRBD1 (5 bases). The source material was PBMCs. The CDR3 loop reads CASSIPDSANQPQHF. In DNA form, the CDR3 reads TGTGCCAGTAGTATACCCGACAGTGCCAATCAGCCCCAGCATTTT.